The rows below give T cell receptor beta chains drawn from one sample of a study of blood T cell repertoires in COVID-19. TCRdb's table, derived via immunoSEQ multiplex PCR, lists solely in-frame clones and lacks some. The repertoire holds about 190,000 clones, around 79% seen once, with approximately 12% in the top ten. Sequencing input: peripheral blood. These receptors all stem from a man aged 50 to 60 who had recovered from COVID-19. The CDR3 runs from the conserved cysteine through the conserved F or W. A D gene is named only where the DNA matches it firmly. The size entry is marked missing in some rows and otherwise reads once, few, many or a size class.

size	V	J	D	CDR3	DNA
.	TRBV4-3	TRBJ2-2	.	CASSQDGGIGRVSAGELFF	TGCGCCAGCAGCCAAGATGGGGGGATCGGCAGGGTGTCGGCGGGGGAGCTGTTTTTT
.	TRBV11-2	TRBJ2-1	TRBD2	CASSFTSGRINEQFF	TGTGCCAGCAGCTTCACTAGCGGGAGGATCAATGAGCAGTTCTTC
.	TRBV27	TRBJ1-2	.	CASGHSYGRVYGYTF	TGTGCCAGCGGACACTCTTACGGCAGGGTCTATGGCTACACCTTC
once	TRBV7-8	TRBJ1-4	TRBD1	CASSLDRGNEKLFF	TGTGCCAGCAGCTTGGACAGGGGTAATGAAAAACTGTTTTTT
.	TRBV18	TRBJ2-5	TRBD2	CASSPGLAGAETQYF	TGTGCCAGCTCACCGGGACTAGCGGGAGCGGAGACCCAGTACTTC
.	TRBV9	TRBJ2-2	TRBD1	CASSVTTGSAGELFF	TGTGCCAGCAGCGTGACGACAGGGTCGGCCGGGGAGCTGTTTTTT
.	TRBV2	TRBJ1-6	.	CASSGREDSPLHF	TGTGCCAGCAGTGGCAGGGAGGATTCACCCCTCCACTTT
.	TRBV30	TRBJ2-1	TRBD1	CAWSAGQFYNEQFF	TGTGCCTGGAGTGCGGGACAGTTTTACAATGAGCAGTTCTTC
.	TRBV30	TRBJ1-6	TRBD1	CAWSMTGWNSPLHF	TGTGCCTGGAGCATGACAGGGTGGAATTCACCCCTCCACTTT
.	TRBV6-5	TRBJ1-1	TRBD1	CASSRTGDTEAFF	TGTGCCAGCAGCCGGACAGGGGACACTGAAGCTTTCTTT
.	TRBV28	TRBJ1-1	TRBD1	CASSLRPQGSTEAFF	TGTGCCAGCAGTTTACGACCACAGGGGAGCACTGAAGCTTTCTTT
.	TRBV6-2/TRBV6-3	TRBJ2-5	TRBD2	CASSFPTSGRTDMRETQYF	TGTGCCAGCAGTTTCCCGACTAGCGGGAGAACGGATATGAGAGAGACCCAGTACTTC
few	TRBV6-5	TRBJ1-1	.	CASYLDTEAFF	TGTGCCAGCTATTTAGACACTGAAGCTTTCTTT
.	TRBV27	TRBJ2-3	.	CASSFEGGTDTQYF	TGTGCCAGCAGTTTCGAGGGGGGCACAGATACGCAGTATTTT
.	TRBV7-9	TRBJ2-5	TRBD1	CASSPRQGIQETQYF	TGTGCCAGCAGCCCTCGACAGGGAATCCAAGAGACCCAGTACTTC
.	TRBV2	TRBJ2-7	.	CASSVHQGMGEQYF	TGTGCCAGCAGCGTGCACCAGGGGATGGGCGAGCAGTACTTC
.	TRBV2	TRBJ2-1	.	CASSFSSYNEQFF	TGTGCCAGCAGTTTCAGCTCCTACAATGAGCAGTTCTTC